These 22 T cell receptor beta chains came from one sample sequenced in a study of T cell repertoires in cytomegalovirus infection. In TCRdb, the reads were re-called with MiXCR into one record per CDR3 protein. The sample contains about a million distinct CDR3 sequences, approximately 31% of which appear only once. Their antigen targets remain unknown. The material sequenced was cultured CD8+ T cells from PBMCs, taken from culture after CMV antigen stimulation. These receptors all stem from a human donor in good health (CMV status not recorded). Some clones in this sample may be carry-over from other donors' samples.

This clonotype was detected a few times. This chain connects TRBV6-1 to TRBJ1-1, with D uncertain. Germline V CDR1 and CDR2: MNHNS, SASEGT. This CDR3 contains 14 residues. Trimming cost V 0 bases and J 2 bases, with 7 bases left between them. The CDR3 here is CASSEAAVNTEAFF. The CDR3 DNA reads TGTGCCAGCAGTGAAGCGGCGGTAAACACTGAAGCTTTCTTT.

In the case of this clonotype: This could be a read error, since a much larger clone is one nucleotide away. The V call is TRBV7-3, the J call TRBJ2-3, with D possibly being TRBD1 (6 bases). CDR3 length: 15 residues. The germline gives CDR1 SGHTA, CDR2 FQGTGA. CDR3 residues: CVSSVNRASTDTQYF. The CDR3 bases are TGTGTCAGCAGCGTAAACAGGGCTTCCACAGATACGCAGTATTTT.

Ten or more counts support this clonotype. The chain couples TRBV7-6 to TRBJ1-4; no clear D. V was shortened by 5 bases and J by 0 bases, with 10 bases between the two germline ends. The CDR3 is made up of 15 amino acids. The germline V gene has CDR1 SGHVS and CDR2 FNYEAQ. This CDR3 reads CASSTQGATNEKLFF. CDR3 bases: TGTGCCAGCAGCACACAAGGAGCAACTAATGAAAAACTGTTTTTT.

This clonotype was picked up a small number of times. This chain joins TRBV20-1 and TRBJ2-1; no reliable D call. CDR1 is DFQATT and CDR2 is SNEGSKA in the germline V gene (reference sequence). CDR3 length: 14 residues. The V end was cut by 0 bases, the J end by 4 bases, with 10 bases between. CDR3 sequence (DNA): TGCAGTGCTAGAGACGCAGTGTTATACAATGAGCAGTTCTTC. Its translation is CSARDAVLYNEQFF.

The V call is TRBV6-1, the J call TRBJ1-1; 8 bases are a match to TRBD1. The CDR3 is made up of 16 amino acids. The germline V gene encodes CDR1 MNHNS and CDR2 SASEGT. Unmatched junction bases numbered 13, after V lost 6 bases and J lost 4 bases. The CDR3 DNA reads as TGTGCCAGCAGAAAAACAGGGGGAAGAATTATCACTGAAGCTTTCTTT. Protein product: CASRKTGGRIITEAFF.

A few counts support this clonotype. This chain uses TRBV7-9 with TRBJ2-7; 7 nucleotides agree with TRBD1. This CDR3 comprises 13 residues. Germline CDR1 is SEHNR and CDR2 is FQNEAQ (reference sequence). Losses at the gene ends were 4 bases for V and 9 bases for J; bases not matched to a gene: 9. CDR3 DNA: TGTGCCAGCAGCTCGGGACAGACTACGGGGCAGTACTTC. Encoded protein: CASSSGQTTGQYF. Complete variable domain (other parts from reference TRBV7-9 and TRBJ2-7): DTGVSQNPRHKITKRGQNVTFRCDPISEHNRLYWYRQTLGQGPEFLTYFQNEAQLEKSRLLSDRFSAERPKGSFSTLEIQRTEQGDSAMYLCASSSGQTTGQYFGPGTRLTVT.

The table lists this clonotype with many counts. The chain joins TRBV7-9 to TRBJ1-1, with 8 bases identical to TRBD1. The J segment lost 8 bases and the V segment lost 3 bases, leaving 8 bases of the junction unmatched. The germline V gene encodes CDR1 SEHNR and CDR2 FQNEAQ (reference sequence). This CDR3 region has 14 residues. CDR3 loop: CASSFPGTGGEAFF. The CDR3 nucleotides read TGTGCCAGCAGCTTCCCTGGGACAGGAGGGGAAGCTTTCTTT.

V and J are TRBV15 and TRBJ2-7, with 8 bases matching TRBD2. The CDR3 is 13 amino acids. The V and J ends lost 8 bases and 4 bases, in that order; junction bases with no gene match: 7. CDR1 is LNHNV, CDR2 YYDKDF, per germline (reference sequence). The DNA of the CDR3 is TGTGCCACCCGCCGAAGCGGGGGTTACGAGCAGTACGTC. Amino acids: CATRRSGGYEQYV.

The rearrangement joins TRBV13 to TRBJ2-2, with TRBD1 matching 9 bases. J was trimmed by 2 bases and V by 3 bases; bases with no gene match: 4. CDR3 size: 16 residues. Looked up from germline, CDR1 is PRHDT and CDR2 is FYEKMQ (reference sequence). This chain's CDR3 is CASSFSGQGNTGELFF. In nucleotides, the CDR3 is TGTGCCAGCAGCTTTTCGGGACAGGGAAACACCGGGGAGCTGTTTTTT.

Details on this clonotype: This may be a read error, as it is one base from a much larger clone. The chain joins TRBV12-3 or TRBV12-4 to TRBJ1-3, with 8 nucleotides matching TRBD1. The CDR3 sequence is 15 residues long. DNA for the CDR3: TGTGCCAACAGTCCCGGACAGGGTTTGGGAAACACCATATATTTT. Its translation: CANSPGQGLGNTIYF.

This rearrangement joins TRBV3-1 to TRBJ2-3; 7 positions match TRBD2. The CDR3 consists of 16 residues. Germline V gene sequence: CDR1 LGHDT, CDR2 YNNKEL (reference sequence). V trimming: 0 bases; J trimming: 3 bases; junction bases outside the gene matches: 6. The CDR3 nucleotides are TGTGCCAGCAGCCAAGATCCCCTAGCGGTAACAGATACGCAGTATTTT. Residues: CASSQDPLAVTDTQYF.

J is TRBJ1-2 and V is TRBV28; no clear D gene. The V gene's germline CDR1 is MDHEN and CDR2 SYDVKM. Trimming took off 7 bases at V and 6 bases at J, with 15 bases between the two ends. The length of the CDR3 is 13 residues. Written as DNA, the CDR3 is TGTGCCAGCATACCCGGGAAGGAAAATGGCTACACCTTC. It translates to CASIPGKENGYTF.

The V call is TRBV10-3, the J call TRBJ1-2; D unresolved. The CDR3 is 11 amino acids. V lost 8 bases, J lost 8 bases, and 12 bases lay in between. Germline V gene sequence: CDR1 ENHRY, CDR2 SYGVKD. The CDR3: CAIRLLRGYTF. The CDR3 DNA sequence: TGTGCCATCCGACTTTTGAGGGGCTACACCTTC.

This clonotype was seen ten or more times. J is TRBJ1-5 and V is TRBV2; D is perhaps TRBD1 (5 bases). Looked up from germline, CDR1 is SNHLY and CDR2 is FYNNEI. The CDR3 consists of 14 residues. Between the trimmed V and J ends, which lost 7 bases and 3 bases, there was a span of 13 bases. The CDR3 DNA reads TGTGCCAGCAAAAAAGAAGGGGTCAATCAGCCCCAGCATTTT. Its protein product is CASKKEGVNQPQHF. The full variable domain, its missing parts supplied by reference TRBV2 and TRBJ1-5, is EPEVTQTPSHQVTQMGQEVILRCVPISNHLYFYWYRQILGQKVEFLVSFYNNEISEKSEIFDDQFSVERPDGSNFTLKIRSTKLEDSAMYFCASKKEGVNQPQHFGDGTRLSIL.

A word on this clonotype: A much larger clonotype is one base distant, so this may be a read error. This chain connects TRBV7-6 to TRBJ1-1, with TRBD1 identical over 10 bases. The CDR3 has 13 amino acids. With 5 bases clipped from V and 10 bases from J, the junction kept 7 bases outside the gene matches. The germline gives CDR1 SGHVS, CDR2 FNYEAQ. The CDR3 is CASSGTGVSIAFF. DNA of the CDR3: TGTGCCAGCAGCGGGACAGGGGTGTCGATAGCTTTCTTT.

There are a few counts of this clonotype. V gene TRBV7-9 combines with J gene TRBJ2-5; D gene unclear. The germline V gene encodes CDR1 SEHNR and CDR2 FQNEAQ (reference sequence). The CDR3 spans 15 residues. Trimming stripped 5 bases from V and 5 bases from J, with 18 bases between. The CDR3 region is CASSPGGSPEETQYF. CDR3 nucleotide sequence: TGTGCCAGCAGCCCGGGTGGCTCTCCCGAGGAGACCCAGTACTTC. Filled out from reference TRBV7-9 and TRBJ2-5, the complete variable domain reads DTGVSQNPRHKITKRGQNVTFRCDPISEHNRLYWYRQTLGQGPEFLTYFQNEAQLEKSRLLSDRFSAERPKGSFSTLEIQRTEQGDSAMYLCASSPGGSPEETQYFGPGTRLLVL.

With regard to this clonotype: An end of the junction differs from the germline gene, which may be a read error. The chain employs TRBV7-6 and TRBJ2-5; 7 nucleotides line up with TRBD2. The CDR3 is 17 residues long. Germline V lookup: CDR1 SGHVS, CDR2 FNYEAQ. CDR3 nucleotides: TGTGCCAGCAGCAATTACGTGGCTAGCGGCCTCCAAGAGACCCGGTACTTC. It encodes CASSNYVASGLQETRYF.

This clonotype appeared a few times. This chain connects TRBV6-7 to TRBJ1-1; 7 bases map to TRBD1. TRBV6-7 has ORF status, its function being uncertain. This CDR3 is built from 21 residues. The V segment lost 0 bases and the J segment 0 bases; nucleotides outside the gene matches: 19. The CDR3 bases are TGTGCCAGCAGTTACTCGAGAGTAAGGCTACAGGGGATGAGGATGAACACTGAAGCTTTCTTT. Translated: CASSYSRVRLQGMRMNTEAFF.

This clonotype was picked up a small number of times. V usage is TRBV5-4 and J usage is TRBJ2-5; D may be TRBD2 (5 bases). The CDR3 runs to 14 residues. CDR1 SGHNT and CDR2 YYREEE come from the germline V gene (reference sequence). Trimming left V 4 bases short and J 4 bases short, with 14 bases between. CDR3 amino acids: CASSADGVGETQYF. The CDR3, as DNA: TGTGCCAGCAGCGCCGACGGGGTGGGAGAGACCCAGTACTTC.

For the CDR3, the DNA is TGTGCCAGCAGCTTAACCGGGACAGGGTACTACGAGCAGTACGTC. This gives the protein CASSLTGTGYYEQYV. The chain employs TRBV7-2 and TRBJ2-7, with 9 bases lining up with TRBD1. Germline-derived CDR1 and CDR2 are SGHTA and FQGNSA. This CDR3 has 15 residues. Trimming at V came to 2 bases and at J to 3 bases, leaving 5 bases not matched to a gene.

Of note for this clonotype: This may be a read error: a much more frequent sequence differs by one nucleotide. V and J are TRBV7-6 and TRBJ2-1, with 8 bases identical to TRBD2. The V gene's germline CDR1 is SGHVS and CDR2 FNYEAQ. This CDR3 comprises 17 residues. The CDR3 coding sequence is TGTACCAGCAGCTTCTCGGGGGGGAGCGGGGTCTACAATGAGCAGTTCTTC. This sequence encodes CTSSFSGGSGVYNEQFF.

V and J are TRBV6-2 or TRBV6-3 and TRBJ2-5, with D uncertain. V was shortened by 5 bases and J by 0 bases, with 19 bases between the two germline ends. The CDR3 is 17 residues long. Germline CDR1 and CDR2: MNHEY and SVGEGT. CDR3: CASSLSPNPAYQETQYF. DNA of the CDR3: TGTGCCAGCAGTCTAAGCCCCAACCCAGCGTACCAAGAGACCCAGTACTTC.